The present TCR beta chain was sequenced within a study of a mutant IDH1 vaccine in newly diagnosed glioma. CDR3 length equals 16 residues. V lost 7 bases to trimming and J lost 3 bases, with 22 bases between them. CDR1 and CDR2 (germline): SNHLY, FYNNEI. As to this clone: Its antigen is unknown.

The time point: week 11, during vaccination. With topical imiquimod, each dose of the vaccine consisted of 300 ug of mutant IDH1 20-mer peptide. The method was immunoSEQ multiplex PCR; TCRdb's version includes in-frame clones alone and lacks a portion of them. The data contain around 60,000 clones, about 88% of them singletons. This receptor was taken from a woman aged 50 to 60 with glioma. The chain employs TRBV2 and TRBJ2-7, with D tentatively TRBD2 (7 bases). Sequencing used PBMCs, obtained from a glioma patient whose treatment included an IDH1 peptide vaccine. The CDR3 DNA reads as TGTGCCAGCACGCCTCGAGGGGGAGGGTCGGGCTACGAGCAGTACTTC. Its protein is CASTPRGGGSGYEQYF. Variable domain in full (rest from reference TRBV2 and TRBJ2-7): EPEVTQTPSHQVTQMGQEVILRCVPISNHLYFYWYRQILGQKVEFLVSFYNNEISEKSEIFDDQFSVERPDGSNFTLKIRSTKLEDSAMYFCASTPRGGGSGYEQYFGPGTRLTVT.